This entry concerns a single TCR beta chain. The data derive from a study of T cells expressing NK-cell markers. Study context: It was sorted CD3+CD56+NKG2C+, CD3+CD56+NKG2C- and CD3+CD56-NKG2C+ T cells that supplied the TCR beta repertoires.

The authors made TCR beta cDNA libraries by 5'RACE template switching. This switching added a universal primer site and UMIs. TCRdb processed the 5' RACE reads again and assigns one entry to each CDR3 protein, with no DNA. The sample's table shows about 390,000 distinct CDR3 sequences. Material: blood T cells: a sorted CD56 or NKG2C T cell subset, CD4+ or CD8+ T cells, or bulk PBMC T cells (not recorded which). This clonotype originated in a woman aged 50 to 60 in good health.

CDR3 region: CSARGARSGNIQYF. The chain joins TRBV20-1 to TRBJ2-4; checking the TCRdb D call of TRBD2 is not possible without DNA. The CDR3 sequence is 14 residues long. Germline V CDR1 and CDR2: DFQATT, SNEGSKA (reference sequence).